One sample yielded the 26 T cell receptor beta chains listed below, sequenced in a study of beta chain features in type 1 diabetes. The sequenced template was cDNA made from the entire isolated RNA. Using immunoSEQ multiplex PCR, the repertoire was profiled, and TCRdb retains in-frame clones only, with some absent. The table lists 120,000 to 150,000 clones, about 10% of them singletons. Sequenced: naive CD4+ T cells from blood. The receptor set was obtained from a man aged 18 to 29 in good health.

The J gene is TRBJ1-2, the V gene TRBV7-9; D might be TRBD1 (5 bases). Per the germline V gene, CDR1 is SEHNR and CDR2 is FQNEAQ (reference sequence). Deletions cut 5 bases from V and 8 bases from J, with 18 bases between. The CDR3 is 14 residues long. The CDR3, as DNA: TGTGCCAGCAGCCTAACCGGGACTCGGAAGGGCTACACCTTC. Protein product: CASSLTGTRKGYTF. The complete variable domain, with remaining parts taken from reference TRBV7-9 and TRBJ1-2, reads DTGVSQNPRHKITKRGQNVTFRCDPISEHNRLYWYRQTLGQGPEFLTYFQNEAQLEKSRLLSDRFSAERPKGSFSTLEIQRTEQGDSAMYLCASSLTGTRKGYTFGSGTRLTVV.

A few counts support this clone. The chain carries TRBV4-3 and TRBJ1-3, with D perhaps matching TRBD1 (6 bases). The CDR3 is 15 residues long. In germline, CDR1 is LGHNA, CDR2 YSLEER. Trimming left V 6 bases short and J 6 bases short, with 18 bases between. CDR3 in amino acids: CASRHSGQAANTIYF. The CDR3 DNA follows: TGCGCCAGCAGGCACTCGGGACAAGCTGCAAACACCATATATTTT.

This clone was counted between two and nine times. As DNA, the CDR3 is TGTGCCATCAGTGATTCGACGCGGTCCTACGAGCAGTACTTC. Translated: CAISDSTRSYEQYF. The chain couples TRBV10-3 to TRBJ2-7; no clear D gene. This CDR3 contains 14 residues. The ends were cut back, 3 bases at V and 1 base at J, with 10 bases in the middle. Germline CDR1 and CDR2: ENHRY and SYGVKD.

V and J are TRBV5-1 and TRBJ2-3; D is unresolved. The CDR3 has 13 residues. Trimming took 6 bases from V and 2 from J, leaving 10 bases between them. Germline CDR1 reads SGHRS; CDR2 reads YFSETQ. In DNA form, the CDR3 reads TGCGCCAGCATGGGCGACAACACAGATACGCAGTATTTT. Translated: CASMGDNTDTQYF. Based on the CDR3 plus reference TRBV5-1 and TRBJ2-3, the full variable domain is KAGVTQTPRYLIKTRGQQVTLSCSPISGHRSVSWYQQTPGQGLQFLFEYFSETQRNKGNFPGRFSGRQFSNSRSEMNVSTLELGDSALYLCASMGDNTDTQYFGPGTRLTVL.

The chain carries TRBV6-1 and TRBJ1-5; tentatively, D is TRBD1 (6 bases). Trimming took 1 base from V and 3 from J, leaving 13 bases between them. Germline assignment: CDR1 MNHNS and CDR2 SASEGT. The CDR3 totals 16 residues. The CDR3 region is CASSEGAGTTNQPQHF. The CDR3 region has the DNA TGTGCCAGCAGTGAAGGAGCTGGGACAACCAATCAGCCCCAGCATTTT.

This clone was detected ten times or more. CDR3 nucleotides: TGTGCCAGCAGTTTATTAACCGGGGAGCTGTTTTTT. Protein: CASSLLTGELFF. The chain employs TRBV28 and TRBJ2-2; D ambiguous. The CDR3 extends over 12 amino acids. V was clipped by 1 base and J by 5 bases, with 2 bases between them. Germline V lookup: CDR1 MDHEN, CDR2 SYDVKM.

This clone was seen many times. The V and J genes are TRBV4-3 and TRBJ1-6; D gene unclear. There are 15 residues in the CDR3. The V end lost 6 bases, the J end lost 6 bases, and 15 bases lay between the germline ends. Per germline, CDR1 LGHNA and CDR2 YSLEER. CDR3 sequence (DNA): TGCGCCAGCAGTCTCGGTCCGATCGGTAATTCACCCCTCCACTTT. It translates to CASSLGPIGNSPLHF.

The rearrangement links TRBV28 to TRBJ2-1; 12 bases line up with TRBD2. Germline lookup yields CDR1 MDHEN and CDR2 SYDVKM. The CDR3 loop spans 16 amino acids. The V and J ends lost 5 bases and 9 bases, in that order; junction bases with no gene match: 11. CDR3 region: CASSITSGGPKLEQFF. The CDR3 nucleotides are TGTGCCAGCAGTATTACTAGCGGGGGGCCTAAACTTGAGCAGTTCTTC.

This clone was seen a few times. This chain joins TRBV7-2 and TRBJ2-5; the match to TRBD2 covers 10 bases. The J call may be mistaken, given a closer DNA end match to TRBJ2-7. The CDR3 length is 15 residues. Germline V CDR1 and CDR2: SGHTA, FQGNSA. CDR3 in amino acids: CASSYPGLASHEQYF. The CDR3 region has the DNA TGTGCCAGCAGCTATCCGGGACTAGCGTCCCACGAGCAGTACTTC.

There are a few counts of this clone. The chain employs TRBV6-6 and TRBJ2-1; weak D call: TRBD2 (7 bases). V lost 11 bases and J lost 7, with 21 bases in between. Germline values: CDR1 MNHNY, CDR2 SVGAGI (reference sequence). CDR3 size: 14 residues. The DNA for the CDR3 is TGTGCCCTAAAGGGGGGGGCCGAGGTAAATGAGCAGTTCTTC. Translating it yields CALKGGAEVNEQFF.

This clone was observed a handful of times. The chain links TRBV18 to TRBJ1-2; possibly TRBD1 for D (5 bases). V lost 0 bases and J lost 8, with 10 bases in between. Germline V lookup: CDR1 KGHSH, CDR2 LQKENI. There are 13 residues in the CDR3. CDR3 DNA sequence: TGTGCCAGCTCACCACCGGTAGGGGCAGGCTACACCTTC. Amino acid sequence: CASSPPVGAGYTF.

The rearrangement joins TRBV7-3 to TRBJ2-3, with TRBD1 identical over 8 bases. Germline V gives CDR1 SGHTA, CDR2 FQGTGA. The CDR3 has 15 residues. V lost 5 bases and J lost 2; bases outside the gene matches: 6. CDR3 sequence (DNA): TGTGCCAGCAGCCCTGGACAGGGATACACAGATACGCAGTATTTT. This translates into CASSPGQGYTDTQYF.

The CDR3 spells CAWTSGGLFGDTQYF. In nucleotides, the CDR3 is TGTGCCTGGACTAGCGGGGGCCTGTTTGGAGATACGCAGTATTTT. The chain uses TRBV30 and TRBJ2-3, with TRBD2 identical over 10 bases. The CDR3 has 15 amino acids. Germline trimming cut 4 bases from V and 5 bases from J; bases unmatched to any gene: 9. The germline CDR1 and CDR2 sequences are GTSNPN and SVGIG (reference sequence). Full variable domain (missing parts from reference TRBV30 and TRBJ2-3): SQTIHQWPATLVQPVGSPLSLECTVEGTSNPNLYWYRQAAGRGLQLLFYSVGIGQISSEVPQNLSASRPQDRQFILSSKKLLLSDSGFYLCAWTSGGLFGDTQYFGPGTRLTVL.

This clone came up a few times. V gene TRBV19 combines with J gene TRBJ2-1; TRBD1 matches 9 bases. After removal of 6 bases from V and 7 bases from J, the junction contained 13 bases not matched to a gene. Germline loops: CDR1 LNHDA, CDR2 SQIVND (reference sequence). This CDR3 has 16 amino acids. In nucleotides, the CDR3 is TGTGCCAGTAGCAGGGTTCCGGGACAGGGAATGAATGAGCAGTTCTTC. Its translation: CASSRVPGQGMNEQFF.

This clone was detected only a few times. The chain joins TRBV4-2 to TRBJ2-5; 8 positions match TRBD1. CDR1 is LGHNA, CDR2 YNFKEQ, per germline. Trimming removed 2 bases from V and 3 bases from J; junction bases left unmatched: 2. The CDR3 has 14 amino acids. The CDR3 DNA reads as TGTGCCAGCAGCCAAACGACAGGGGAAGAGACCCAGTACTTC. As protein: CASSQTTGEETQYF.

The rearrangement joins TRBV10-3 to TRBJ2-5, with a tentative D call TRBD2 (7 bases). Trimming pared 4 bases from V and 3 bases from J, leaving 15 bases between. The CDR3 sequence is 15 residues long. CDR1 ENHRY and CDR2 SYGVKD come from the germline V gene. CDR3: CAISGGGVWEETQYF. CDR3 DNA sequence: TGTGCCATCAGTGGAGGGGGGGTCTGGGAAGAGACCCAGTACTTC.

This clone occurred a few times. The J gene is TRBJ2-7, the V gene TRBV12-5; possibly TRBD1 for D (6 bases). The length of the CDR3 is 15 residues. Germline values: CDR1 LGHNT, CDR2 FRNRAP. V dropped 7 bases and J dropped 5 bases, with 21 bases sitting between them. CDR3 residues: CASAPGTATGHEQYF. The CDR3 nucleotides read TGTGCTAGTGCCCCAGGAACCGCGACAGGACACGAGCAGTACTTC.

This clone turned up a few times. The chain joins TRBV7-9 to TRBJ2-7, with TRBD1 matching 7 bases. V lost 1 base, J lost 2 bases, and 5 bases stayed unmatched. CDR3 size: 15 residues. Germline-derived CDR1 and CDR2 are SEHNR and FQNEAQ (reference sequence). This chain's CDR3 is CASSLGQGITYEQYF. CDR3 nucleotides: TGTGCCAGCAGCTTAGGACAGGGCATTACCTACGAGCAGTACTTC.

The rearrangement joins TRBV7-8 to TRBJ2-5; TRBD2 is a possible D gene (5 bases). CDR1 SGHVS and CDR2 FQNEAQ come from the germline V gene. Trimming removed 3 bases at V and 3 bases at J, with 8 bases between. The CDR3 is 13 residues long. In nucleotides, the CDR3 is TGTGCCAGCAGCTTCGGGATGGAAGAGACCCAGTACTTC. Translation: CASSFGMEETQYF.

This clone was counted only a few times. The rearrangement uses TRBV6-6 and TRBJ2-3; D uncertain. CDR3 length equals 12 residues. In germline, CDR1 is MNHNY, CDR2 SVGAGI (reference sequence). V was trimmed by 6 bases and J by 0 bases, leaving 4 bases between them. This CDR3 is CASSSSTDTQYF. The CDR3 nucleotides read TGTGCCAGCAGCTCGAGCACAGATACGCAGTATTTT.

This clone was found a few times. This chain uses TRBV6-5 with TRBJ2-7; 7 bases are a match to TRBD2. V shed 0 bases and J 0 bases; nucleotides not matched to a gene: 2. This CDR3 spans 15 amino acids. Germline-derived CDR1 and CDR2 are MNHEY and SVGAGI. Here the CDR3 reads CASSYSGGDSYEQYF. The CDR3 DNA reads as TGTGCCAGCAGTTACTCGGGGGGGGACTCCTACGAGCAGTACTTC.

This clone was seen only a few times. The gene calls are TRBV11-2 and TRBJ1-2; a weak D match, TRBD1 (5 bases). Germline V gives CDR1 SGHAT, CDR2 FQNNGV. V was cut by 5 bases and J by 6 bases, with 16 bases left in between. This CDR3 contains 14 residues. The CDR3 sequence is CASSRRQLSDGYTF. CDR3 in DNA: TGTGCCAGCAGCCGTCGACAGTTGAGTGATGGCTACACCTTC.

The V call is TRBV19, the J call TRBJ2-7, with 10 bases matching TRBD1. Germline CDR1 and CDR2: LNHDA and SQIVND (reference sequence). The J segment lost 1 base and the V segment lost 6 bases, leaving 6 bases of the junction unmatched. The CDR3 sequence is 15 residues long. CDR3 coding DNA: TGTGCCAGTAGCACCGGGACAGGGGCTTCCTACGAGCAGTACTTC. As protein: CASSTGTGASYEQYF.

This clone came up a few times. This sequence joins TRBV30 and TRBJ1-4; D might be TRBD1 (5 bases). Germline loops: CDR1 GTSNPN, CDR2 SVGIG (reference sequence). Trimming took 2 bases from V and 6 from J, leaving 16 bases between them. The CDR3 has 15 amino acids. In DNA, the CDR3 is TGTGCCTGGAGTCCGGGACTACATCTAGATGAAAAACTGTTTTTT. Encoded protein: CAWSPGLHLDEKLFF.

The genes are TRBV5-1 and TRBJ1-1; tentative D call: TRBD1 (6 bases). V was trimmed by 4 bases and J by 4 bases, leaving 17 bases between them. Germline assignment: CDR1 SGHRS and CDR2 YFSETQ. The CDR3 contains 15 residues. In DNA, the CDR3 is TGCGCCAGCAGCCAATCCCCAGGGGTAGGCACTGAAGCTTTCTTT. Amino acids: CASSQSPGVGTEAFF.

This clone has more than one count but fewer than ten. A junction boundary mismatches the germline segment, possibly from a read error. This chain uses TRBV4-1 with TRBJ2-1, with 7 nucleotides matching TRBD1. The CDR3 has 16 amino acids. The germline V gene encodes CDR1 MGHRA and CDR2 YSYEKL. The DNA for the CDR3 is TGTGCCAGCAGCCTGACGTCCCGGGGACAGCCCAATGAGCAGTTCTTC. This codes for CASSLTSRGQPNEQFF.